This TCR beta chain comes out of a study of T cells in Graves' hyperthyroidism and ophthalmopathy. This clonotype has a count of ten or more. RNA transcripts provided the source from which TCR beta CDR3 regions were amplified. When the TCR CDR3 underwent first-round RT-PCR, the HTBI primer set was used. TCRdb re-called the multiplex PCR reads with MiXCR, one entry per CDR3 protein. The sample carries some 490,000 distinct CDR3 sequences, 15% to 20% recorded once. Trimming took off 6 bases at V and 3 bases at J, with 6 bases between the two ends. CDR3 length: 11 amino acids. Sample: blood. This TCR came from a woman in her 30s with Graves' ophthalmopathy. This chain joins TRBV12-3 or TRBV12-4 and TRBJ2-7; the D gene is possibly TRBD1 (6 bases). The CDR3 protein is CASRDSYEQYF. DNA for the CDR3: TGTGCCAGCAGGGACAGCTACGAGCAGTACTTC.